These 3 T cell receptor beta chains were all obtained from the same sample, sequenced in a study of T cell repertoires in cytomegalovirus infection. Using its own MiXCR run on the reads, TCRdb lists one record per CDR3 protein. The table records roughly 920,000 distinct CDR3 sequences, roughly 30% of them present only once. No antigen has been identified for these receptors. The sample was cultured CD8+ T cells from PBMCs, taken from culture after CMV antigen stimulation. The receptors were sampled from a human donor in good health (CMV status not recorded). Some clones in this sample may be carry-over from other donors' samples.

This clonotype was counted many times. The rearrangement links TRBV6-1 to TRBJ2-3; the D is unclear. Trimming took off 3 bases at V and 2 bases at J, with 9 bases between the two ends. Germline values: CDR1 MNHNS, CDR2 SASEGT. The CDR3 is 14 amino acids. The CDR3 DNA sequence: TGTGCCAGCAGTGAGGACGGTTACACAGATACGCAGTATTTT. This gives the protein CASSEDGYTDTQYF.

The J gene is TRBJ1-1, the V gene TRBV6-5; unclear D gene. The germline V gene has CDR1 MNHEY and CDR2 SVGAGI. This CDR3 has 11 amino acids. V was pared by 10 bases and J by 7 bases, with 13 bases between. CDR3 region: CATSVADEAFF. The CDR3 nucleotides read TGTGCCACCTCTGTGGCCGATGAAGCTTTCTTT.

This chain connects TRBV6-2 or TRBV6-3 to TRBJ2-7, with unresolved D. V was pared by 3 bases and J by 3 bases, with 12 bases between. This CDR3 comprises 14 residues. Germline-derived CDR1 and CDR2 are MNHEY and SVGEGT. The chain's CDR3 is CASSYRRVFYEQYF. As DNA, the CDR3 is TGTGCCAGCAGTTATAGACGGGTTTTCTACGAGCAGTACTTC.